Shown below are 5 T cell receptor beta chains from a single sample sequenced in a study of cytomegalovirus exposure and HLA in healthy donors. The study ran its PCR with 60 Vbeta and 13 Jbeta primers. TCRdb's table, derived via immunoSEQ multiplex PCR, lists solely in-frame clones and lacks some. The sample includes approximately 220,000 clones, 76% of them seen just once. Sequenced material: PBMCs. The receptors were gathered from a man younger than 30 in good health and CMV-seronegative.

The V call is TRBV30, the J call TRBJ2-7, with TRBD2 matching over 10 bases. CDR1 is GTSNPN and CDR2 is SVGIG in the germline V gene (reference sequence). The CDR3 runs to 14 residues. V was pared by 2 bases and J by 3 bases, with 4 bases of the junction left unmatched. The CDR3 spells CAWSSLAGDYEQYF. The CDR3 nucleotides are TGTGCCTGGAGTAGCCTAGCGGGAGACTACGAGCAGTACTTC.

This clone showed up just once. The CDR3 loop is CASSPRDGELFF. In nucleotides, the CDR3 is TGTGCCAGCAGCCCGCGGGACGGGGAGCTGTTTTTT. The V gene is TRBV9, the J gene TRBJ2-2; D possibly corresponds to TRBD2 (6 bases). This CDR3 region has 12 residues. V was cut by 4 bases and J by 7 bases, with 8 bases left in between. The germline V gene encodes CDR1 SGDLS and CDR2 YYNGEE.

This clone was seen once. The chain has TRBV6-5 and TRBJ2-7, with 12 bases fitting TRBD1. CDR1 MNHEY and CDR2 SVGAGI come from the germline V gene. V dropped 6 bases and J dropped 5; count of bases not matched to a gene: 5. The CDR3 length is 14 residues. CDR3 sequence reads: CASRPGQGAHEQYF. In nucleotides, the CDR3 is TGTGCCAGCAGGCCGGGACAGGGGGCCCACGAGCAGTACTTC.

The V gene is TRBV5-1, the J gene TRBJ1-5; D perhaps matches TRBD1 (5 bases). Trimming took 1 base from V and 6 from J, leaving 8 bases between them. The V gene's germline CDR1 is SGHRS and CDR2 YFSETQ. This CDR3 comprises 13 residues. Here the CDR3 reads CASSLIGAQPQHF. For the CDR3, the DNA is TGCGCCAGCAGCTTGATTGGGGCTCAGCCCCAGCATTTT.

This chain joins TRBV25-1 and TRBJ2-7; no clear D gene. The germline V gene has CDR1 MGHDK and CDR2 SYGVNS. The V end was cut by 6 bases, the J end by 5 bases, with 11 bases between. The CDR3 totals 12 residues. The CDR3 is CASSQVFHEQYF. In nucleotides, the CDR3 is TGTGCCAGCAGCCAGGTTTTCCACGAGCAGTACTTC.